This T cell receptor (beta chain) was captured in a study of response to subunit inactivated influenza vaccine. The ends lost 1 base at V and 6 bases at J; junction bases unmatched: 7. The CDR3 extends over 16 amino acids. The germline V gene encodes CDR1 LGHDT and CDR2 YNNKEL (reference sequence). TCRdb ran MiXCR on the RT-PCR reads and lists one entry per CDR3 protein. The sample lists over 650,000 distinct CDR3 sequences, about 18% occurring once. This material consisted of PBMCs from blood, taken roughly 5 days after vaccination. The V call is TRBV3-1, the J call TRBJ2-1; 9 bases line up with TRBD1. The source is a man between 50 and 59 years old who received an inactivated influenza vaccine. The CDR3 bases are TGTGCCAGCAGCCAAGGAAGGACAGGGGCAGGCAATGAGCAGTTCTTC. Translating it yields CASSQGRTGAGNEQFF.